The rows below give T cell receptor beta chains drawn from one sample of a study of shared clonotypes between healthy human individuals. Generated by immunoSEQ multiplex PCR, the TCRdb table keeps only in-frame clones and is missing some. In the table there are 950,000 to 1,100,000 clones, around 76% of which are singletons. Specimen: memory CD4+ T cells sorted from blood. The origin of the receptors is a man between 18 and 35 years old in good health. Both conserved end residues are part of each CDR3. The order of the fields is CDR3 DNA, CDR3 protein, D gene, clone size, V gene, J gene. D genes are given only for firm matches. Rows may omit the clone size; those that give it use once, few, many or a size class.

DNA: TGTGCCAGCAGTTTAAGCTCCTATAATTCACCCCTCCACTTT
CDR3: CASSLSSYNSPLHF
D: NA
size: NA
V: TRBV28
J: TRBJ1-6

DNA: TGTGCCAGCAGCTTGTTGACAGGGGCTTCCTACGAGCAGTACTTC
CDR3: CASSLLTGASYEQYF
D: TRBD1
size: NA
V: TRBV11-3
J: TRBJ2-7

DNA: TGTGCCAGCAGCTCCGACAGACATATTAATTCACCCCTCCACTTT
CDR3: CASSSDRHINSPLHF
D: NA
size: once
V: TRBV5-4
J: TRBJ1-6

DNA: TGTGCCAGCAGTTTCGACAGGGGGAATGAAAAACTGTTTTTT
CDR3: CASSFDRGNEKLFF
D: TRBD1
size: few
V: TRBV28
J: TRBJ1-4

DNA: TGTGCCAGCAGCTCGACTAGCGGGTATACCTACGAGCAGTACTTC
CDR3: CASSSTSGYTYEQYF
D: TRBD2
size: NA
V: TRBV5-4
J: TRBJ2-7

DNA: TGTGCCAGCAGCCCTTCGATCGGGAGTGATACGCAGTATTTT
CDR3: CASSPSIGSDTQYF
D: NA
size: NA
V: TRBV5-4
J: TRBJ2-3

DNA: TGTGCCGTCGGATTGGGGGACCTGTCCTACGAGCAGTACTTC
CDR3: CAVGLGDLSYEQYF
D: NA
size: NA
V: TRBV10-3
J: TRBJ2-7

DNA: TGTGCCAGCAGCACCCGCGGGGTCTCTGGGGCCAACGTCCTGACTTTC
CDR3: CASSTRGVSGANVLTF
D: NA
size: NA
V: TRBV5-6
J: TRBJ2-6

DNA: TGTGCCACCAGACAAAACATTCAGTACTTC
CDR3: CATRQNIQYF
D: NA
size: NA
V: TRBV15
J: TRBJ2-4

DNA: TGTGCCAGCAGCTCGGGACTAGCGGGTTCAGATACGCAGTATTTT
CDR3: CASSSGLAGSDTQYF
D: TRBD2
size: NA
V: TRBV7-9
J: TRBJ2-3

DNA: TGTGCCAGTAGTATACGGACATACGAGCGAAGCACAGATACGCAGTATTTT
CDR3: CASSIRTYERSTDTQYF
D: NA
size: many
V: TRBV19
J: TRBJ2-3

DNA: TGTGCCTTCAACAGGGAAACTAATGAAAAACTGTTTTTT
CDR3: CAFNRETNEKLFF
D: NA
size: NA
V: TRBV30
J: TRBJ1-4

DNA: TGTGCCAGCAGCTTGGCCGGGGGGGCAAAGGAAGCTTTCTTT
CDR3: CASSLAGGAKEAFF
D: NA
size: NA
V: TRBV5-4
J: TRBJ1-1

DNA: TGTGCCAGCAGTCCCTGGACTAGCGGTAATGAGCAGTTCTTC
CDR3: CASSPWTSGNEQFF
D: TRBD2
size: NA
V: TRBV6-5
J: TRBJ2-1

DNA: TGTGCCAGCAGCTTAAGTAGCGGGAGGGTGAATGAGCAGTTCTTC
CDR3: CASSLSSGRVNEQFF
D: TRBD2
size: few
V: TRBV7-2
J: TRBJ2-1

DNA: TGTGCCAGCAGTTCGCCGGGGCCGAACACTGAAGCTTTCTTT
CDR3: CASSSPGPNTEAFF
D: NA
size: NA
V: TRBV27
J: TRBJ1-1

DNA: TGTGCCTGGAGTGCCTATCGGACCTCGACAGGGGGATCCTACGAGCAGTACTTC
CDR3: CAWSAYRTSTGGSYEQYF
D: TRBD1
size: NA
V: TRBV30
J: TRBJ2-7

DNA: TGTGCCAGCAGCTTAGCGCGGACTAGCGGGAGTGGATACGAGCAGTACTTC
CDR3: CASSLARTSGSGYEQYF
D: TRBD2
size: NA
V: TRBV7-2
J: TRBJ2-7

DNA: TGTGCCAGCAGTGAAGTGGGACAGGGATTGGGGGCTTTCTTT
CDR3: CASSEVGQGLGAFF
D: TRBD1
size: many
V: TRBV2
J: TRBJ1-1

DNA: TGTGCCAGAAGCATCCGACAGTCCACAGATACGCAGTATTTT
CDR3: CARSIRQSTDTQYF
D: NA
size: NA
V: TRBV5-3
J: TRBJ2-3

DNA: TGTGCCAGTAATCCGGCAGGAACCACCGGGGAGCTGTTTTTT
CDR3: CASNPAGTTGELFF
D: NA
size: NA
V: TRBV19
J: TRBJ2-2

DNA: TGTGCCAGCAGTAAATCCAATGAGCAGTTCTTC
CDR3: CASSKSNEQFF
D: NA
size: NA
V: TRBV25-1
J: TRBJ2-1

DNA: TGTGCCAGCAGCCGGGTGGGGGGCACCACCGGGGAGCTGTTTTTT
CDR3: CASSRVGGTTGELFF
D: NA
size: NA
V: TRBV7-2
J: TRBJ2-2

DNA: TGTGCCAGCAGCTTAAAATGGGCACAGAGGAACACTGAAGCTTTCTTT
CDR3: CASSLKWAQRNTEAFF
D: NA
size: NA
V: TRBV7-2
J: TRBJ1-1

DNA: TGTGCCAGCATCCCGGTAGGCAGGACTACTAGCGGGGAGTACAATGAGCAGTTCTTC
CDR3: CASIPVGRTTSGEYNEQFF
D: TRBD2
size: NA
V: TRBV27
J: TRBJ2-1

DNA: TGTGCCAGCAGCTTATTGGACAGGGCATACGAGCAGTACTTC
CDR3: CASSLLDRAYEQYF
D: TRBD1
size: NA
V: TRBV7-8
J: TRBJ2-7

DNA: TGTGCCAGCAGTGGAACAGGGGGCGCTTCACCCCTCCACTTT
CDR3: CASSGTGGASPLHF
D: TRBD1
size: NA
V: TRBV28
J: TRBJ1-6

DNA: TGTGCCAGCTCACCGTTGACAGGGGCCAACGAGCAGTACTTC
CDR3: CASSPLTGANEQYF
D: TRBD1
size: NA
V: TRBV18
J: TRBJ2-7

DNA: TGTGCCAGTAGCCCTCCGGCGGCCTACGGGGAGACCCAGTACTTC
CDR3: CASSPPAAYGETQYF
D: NA
size: NA
V: TRBV19
J: TRBJ2-5

DNA: TGTGCCAGCAGCGGCCGCGCGGACAGGGGGGGCTCACCCCTCCACTTT
CDR3: CASSGRADRGGSPLHF
D: TRBD1
size: once
V: TRBV2
J: TRBJ1-6

DNA: TGTGCCATCAGTGAGGGGAATCAGCCCCAGCATTTT
CDR3: CAISEGNQPQHF
D: NA
size: NA
V: TRBV10-3
J: TRBJ1-5

DNA: TGTGCCAGCAGTTTATTTGCGGGGGGGGTTTATGGCTACACCTTC
CDR3: CASSLFAGGVYGYTF
D: NA
size: NA
V: TRBV28
J: TRBJ1-2

DNA: TGCGCCAGCAGTTCTGCGGGGGGGCTCTACGAGCAGTACTTC
CDR3: CASSSAGGLYEQYF
D: TRBD2
size: few
V: TRBV5-1
J: TRBJ2-7

DNA: TGTGCCAGCAGCCACCGGGACAGGGAGTCCTACGAGCAGTACTTC
CDR3: CASSHRDRESYEQYF
D: TRBD1
size: NA
V: TRBV11-2
J: TRBJ2-7

DNA: TGTGCCAGCAGTCCTCAGACTAGCGGAAACACAGATACGCAGTATTTT
CDR3: CASSPQTSGNTDTQYF
D: TRBD2
size: NA
V: TRBV2
J: TRBJ2-3

DNA: TGTGCCAGCAGTTCGCGATACAGGGTGGAGATGACCGAGCAGTACTTC
CDR3: CASSSRYRVEMTEQYF
D: NA
size: NA
V: TRBV6-5
J: TRBJ2-7

DNA: TGTGCCTGGAGTGAATGGGTGTCACCCCTCCACTTT
CDR3: CAWSEWVSPLHF
D: NA
size: once
V: TRBV30
J: TRBJ1-6

DNA: TGTGCCAGCAGCTTACCAGGGGGCGCTTGGGAGACCCAGTACTTC
CDR3: CASSLPGGAWETQYF
D: TRBD1
size: NA
V: TRBV11-2
J: TRBJ2-5

DNA: TGTGCCAGCAGTGAAGGCGTTCGGTACGAGCAGTACTTC
CDR3: CASSEGVRYEQYF
D: NA
size: NA
V: TRBV6-1
J: TRBJ2-7

DNA: TGTGCCAGCAGCGCAACAGGCTCCAGCATTCAGTACTTC
CDR3: CASSATGSSIQYF
D: NA
size: NA
V: TRBV7-3
J: TRBJ2-4

DNA: TGTGCCACCAGCAGGGAGGAGTGGGGTAACTATGGCTACACCTTC
CDR3: CATSREEWGNYGYTF
D: NA
size: NA
V: TRBV15
J: TRBJ1-2

DNA: TGTGCCAGCAGCCTGGACTCCTCGGGTTTTAATGAGCAGTTCTTC
CDR3: CASSLDSSGFNEQFF
D: NA
size: NA
V: TRBV6-1
J: TRBJ2-1

DNA: TGTGCCAGCAGTTCGGCGGGGCCTGCGCTTGGTGAAGCTTTCTTT
CDR3: CASSSAGPALGEAFF
D: NA
size: few
V: TRBV6-6
J: TRBJ1-1

DNA: TGCGCCAGCAGCGGGACTAGCGGGAGGGGAGAGCAGTTCTTC
CDR3: CASSGTSGRGEQFF
D: TRBD2
size: NA
V: TRBV5-1
J: TRBJ2-1

DNA: TGTGCCAGCAGCCGGGACAGGGACAATTCACCCCTCCACTTT
CDR3: CASSRDRDNSPLHF
D: TRBD1
size: many
V: TRBV6-1
J: TRBJ1-6

DNA: TGCGCCAGCAGCTTGGAGGGGTACGAGCAGTACTTC
CDR3: CASSLEGYEQYF
D: NA
size: NA
V: TRBV5-1
J: TRBJ2-7

DNA: TGCGCCAGCGGCGGTCTAGCGGGAGTCACCGGGGAGCTGTTTTTT
CDR3: CASGGLAGVTGELFF
D: TRBD2
size: NA
V: TRBV5-1
J: TRBJ2-2

DNA: TGCAGTGCTCCTCAGAACACTGAAGCTTTCTTT
CDR3: CSAPQNTEAFF
D: NA
size: few
V: TRBV20-1
J: TRBJ1-1

DNA: TGTGCCTCCGCGGGGCGAGATGATGAGCAGTTCTTC
CDR3: CASAGRDDEQFF
D: NA
size: NA
V: TRBV10-3
J: TRBJ2-1

DNA: TGTGCCAGCGGTCGGCGGGCGGAGCAGTTCTTC
CDR3: CASGRRAEQFF
D: NA
size: once
V: TRBV6-6
J: TRBJ2-1

DNA: TGTGCCAGTAGTACGAGGACAGGGGGCAATTCCTACGAGCAGTACTTC
CDR3: CASSTRTGGNSYEQYF
D: TRBD1
size: NA
V: TRBV19
J: TRBJ2-7

DNA: TGTGCCAGCAGCAACCGGGACAGTCTTTACAATGAGCAGTTCTTC
CDR3: CASSNRDSLYNEQFF
D: TRBD1
size: NA
V: TRBV7-2
J: TRBJ2-1

DNA: TGTGCCACCAGCAGAGGATCGGGGATGAGGGATCAGCCCCAGCATTTT
CDR3: CATSRGSGMRDQPQHF
D: NA
size: NA
V: TRBV15
J: TRBJ1-5

DNA: TGTGCCAGCGTCCGGGACAGGGGGCAGGAGCAGTACTTC
CDR3: CASVRDRGQEQYF
D: TRBD1
size: NA
V: TRBV2
J: TRBJ2-7

DNA: TGTGCCAGCAGCCCCTCAGCGGGAGCGGCCTACGAGCAGTACTTC
CDR3: CASSPSAGAAYEQYF
D: TRBD2
size: NA
V: TRBV9
J: TRBJ2-7

DNA: TGTGCCTGGAGTGTCTCTCGAAAAGAGACCCAGTACTTC
CDR3: CAWSVSRKETQYF
D: NA
size: NA
V: TRBV30
J: TRBJ2-5

DNA: TGTGCCAGCAGCCCTACGGACAGCTATGGCTACACCTTC
CDR3: CASSPTDSYGYTF
D: NA
size: NA
V: TRBV7-9
J: TRBJ1-2

DNA: TGTGCCAGCAGTTCCCCCGGGACTCACAAGTTCTTC
CDR3: CASSSPGTHKFF
D: NA
size: NA
V: TRBV6-5
J: TRBJ2-1